Each of the 28 T cell receptor beta chains below was sequenced from the same sample in a study of blood T cells in healthy people across ages. A J-beta primer mix and a sample-barcoded 5' primer were used in a second PCR of about 7 to 12 cycles. TCRdb fed the 5' RACE reads into MiXCR, producing one record per CDR3 protein. The sample carries over a million distinct CDR3 sequences, 40% to 45% recorded once. Sequencing used blood. The receptors shown here come from a woman aged 55-75 years in good health.

The rearrangement links TRBV5-1 to TRBJ2-7; D gene uncertain. The V gene's germline CDR1 is SGHRS and CDR2 YFSETQ. The CDR3 contains 13 residues. V shed 2 bases and J shed 0 bases, with 6 bases lying between them. The CDR3 spells CASSFMSSYEQYF. In nucleotides, the CDR3 is TGCGCCAGCAGCTTCATGAGCTCCTACGAGCAGTACTTC.

On this clonotype: The junction shows a germline mismatch at one end, possibly a read error. The chain links TRBV5-6 to TRBJ1-1; D may be TRBD1 (6 bases). The CDR3 spans 14 residues. The germline CDR1 and CDR2 sequences are SGHDT and YYEEEE. The CDR3 here is CASSPPQGNAEAFF. The CDR3 nucleotides are TGTGCCAGCAGCCCGCCCCAGGGGAACGCTGAAGCTTTCTTT.

The rearrangement uses TRBV7-8 and TRBJ2-4, with D hard to call. Trimming pared 3 bases from V and 0 bases from J, leaving 9 bases between. The CDR3 has 15 amino acids. CDR1 is SGHVS and CDR2 is FQNEAQ in the germline V gene. The CDR3 spells CASSFGPLAKNIQYF. Here the CDR3 DNA reads TGTGCCAGCAGCTTTGGACCGTTAGCCAAAAACATTCAGTACTTC.

The table lists this clonotype with a few counts. V gene TRBV9 combines with J gene TRBJ1-5, with D unresolved. CDR3 length equals 13 residues. Per the germline V gene, CDR1 is SGDLS and CDR2 is YYNGEE. V lost 0 bases, J lost 1 base, and 2 bases lay in between. In nucleotides, the CDR3 is TGTGCCAGCAGCGTAGGGAGCAATCAGCCCCAGCATTTT. Protein sequence: CASSVGSNQPQHF.

This clonotype was seen at least ten times. The chain combines TRBV18 with TRBJ2-3; TRBD1 matches 7 bases. The CDR3 has 14 residues. Germline V gives CDR1 KGHSH, CDR2 LQKENI. Trimming cost V 8 bases and J 1 base; bases outside gene matches: 6. CDR3 in DNA: TGTGCCAGCAGCTTAGGGACAGGCACAGATACGCAGTATTTT. This gives the protein CASSLGTGTDTQYF. The full variable domain, rest sourced from reference TRBV18 and TRBJ2-3, is NAGVMQNPRHLVRRRGQEARLRCSPMKGHSHVYWYRQLPEEGLKFMVYLQKENIIDESGMPKERFSAEFPKEGPSILRIQQVVRGDSAAYFCASSLGTGTDTQYFGPGTRLTVL.

The V and J genes are TRBV18 and TRBJ1-2; tentatively, D is TRBD1 (5 bases). This CDR3 is 17 amino acids long. From germline, CDR1 is KGHSH and CDR2 LQKENI. The V gene lost 1 base and the J gene lost 4 bases, with 19 bases spanning the gap. The CDR3 DNA reads as TGTGCCAGCTCACCACGCGACGGAGAGTGGGACGGCTATGGCTACACCTTC. Amino acid sequence: CASSPRDGEWDGYGYTF.

This clonotype was detected a few times. The V call is TRBV7-2, the J call TRBJ1-2, with 11 bases identical to TRBD1. Germline values: CDR1 SGHTA, CDR2 FQGNSA. V shed 4 bases and J 4 bases; nucleotides not matched to a gene: 11. This CDR3 comprises 17 residues. The CDR3 here is CASSSRTGGAWGYGYTF. CDR3 sequence (DNA): TGTGCCAGCAGCTCGCGGACAGGGGGCGCGTGGGGCTATGGCTACACCTTC.

This clonotype has just a few counts. The rearrangement joins TRBV2 to TRBJ1-5; 9 bases map to TRBD1. There are 15 residues in the CDR3. CDR1 and CDR2 (germline): SNHLY, FYNNEI. Trimming took 8 bases from V and 4 from J; bases not matched to a gene: 9. The CDR3, as DNA: TGTGCCAGCTCTGAAACAGGGGGCGAGAATCAGCCCCAGCATTTT. Amino acids: CASSETGGENQPQHF.

This clonotype has a count of ten or more. This chain links TRBV12-3 or TRBV12-4 with TRBJ1-1; possible D gene TRBD1, 6 bases. The CDR3 has 12 amino acids. Trimming pared 3 bases from V and 5 bases from J, leaving 7 bases between. The CDR3 nucleotides read TGTGCCAGCAGTTTGGACAGTACTGAAGCTTTCTTT. Protein: CASSLDSTEAFF.

J is TRBJ2-1 and V is TRBV5-1; D may be TRBD1 or TRBD2 (5 bases each). Germline V gene data show CDR1 as SGHRS and CDR2 as YFSETQ. Trimming left V 4 bases short and J 2 bases short, with 19 bases between. The CDR3 contains 17 residues. The DNA of the CDR3 is TGCGCCAGCAGCCAGGGTCCGACCCCGGGAACCTACAATGAGCAGTTCTTC. Translating it yields CASSQGPTPGTYNEQFF. The full variable domain, rest sourced from reference TRBV5-1 and TRBJ2-1, is KAGVTQTPRYLIKTRGQQVTLSCSPISGHRSVSWYQQTPGQGLQFLFEYFSETQRNKGNFPGRFSGRQFSNSRSEMNVSTLELGDSALYLCASSQGPTPGTYNEQFFGPGTRLTVL.

This chain joins TRBV20-1 and TRBJ2-5; a weak D match, TRBD2 (7 bases). The length of the CDR3 is 15 residues. CDR1 DFQATT and CDR2 SNEGSKA come from the germline V gene (reference sequence). The V gene lost 2 bases and the J gene lost 4 bases, with 17 bases spanning the gap. CDR3 loop: CSARLGGLQLETQYF. CDR3 sequence (DNA): TGCAGTGCTAGATTGGGGGGGCTACAGTTAGAGACCCAGTACTTC.

The V and J genes are TRBV5-6 and TRBJ2-2; 7 positions match TRBD1. Looked up from germline, CDR1 is SGHDT and CDR2 is YYEEEE. V lost 4 bases and J lost 4; bases outside the gene matches: 4. This CDR3 has 14 residues. The CDR3 bases are TGTGCCAGCAGCGTTGACAGGGCCACCGGGGAGCTGTTTTTT. It specifies CASSVDRATGELFF.

This clonotype was recorded a few times. The chain combines TRBV7-4 with TRBJ2-1, with D possibly being TRBD1 or TRBD2 (5 bases each). V lost 1 base and J 4 bases, leaving 11 bases between the germline ends. The CDR3 spans 15 residues. Germline assignment: CDR1 SGHVT and CDR2 SQSDAQ. CDR3 region: CASSLGGFGYNEQFF. The CDR3 DNA is TGTGCCAGCAGCTTAGGGGGGTTCGGGTACAATGAGCAGTTCTTC.

The chain employs TRBV28 and TRBJ2-5, with a possible D match to TRBD1 (5 bases). Germline CDR1 is MDHEN and CDR2 is SYDVKM. CDR3 length: 16 residues. Trimming took off 2 bases at V and 11 bases at J, with 24 bases between the two ends. As DNA, the CDR3 is TGTGCCAGCAGTTTAGAGGCAGGGTTCGACGACAATGAGCAGTACTTC. This translates into CASSLEAGFDDNEQYF.

This chain connects TRBV4-2 to TRBJ1-1; TRBD1 aligns across 9 bases. The CDR3 extends over 15 amino acids. J was trimmed by 7 bases and V by 3 bases; bases with no gene match: 9. Germline CDR1 reads LGHNA; CDR2 reads YNFKEQ. In nucleotides, the CDR3 is TGTGCCAGCAGCCATATAACAGGGGGCGAGGTTGAAGCTTTCTTT. The encoded protein is CASSHITGGEVEAFF.

This clonotype turned up a few times. The chain uses TRBV14 and TRBJ1-6, with D unresolved. Trimming cost V 2 bases and J 4 bases, with 6 bases left between them. CDR3 size: 14 residues. Germline CDR1 SGHDN, CDR2 FVKESK. The CDR3 sequence: CASSQRGYNSPLHF. DNA for the CDR3: TGTGCCAGCAGCCAAAGAGGGTATAATTCACCCCTCCACTTT.

The chain links TRBV9 to TRBJ1-5; tentative D call: TRBD1 (5 bases). This CDR3 has 13 amino acids. Trimming cost V 7 bases and J 2 bases, with 10 bases left between them. CDR1 SGDLS and CDR2 YYNGEE come from the germline V gene. The CDR3 DNA reads as TGTGCCAGCGGGGACGTCGGCAATCAGCCCCAGCATTTT. This translates into CASGDVGNQPQHF. Together with reference TRBV9 and TRBJ1-5, the CDR3 gives the full variable domain: DSGVTQTPKHLITATGQRVTLRCSPRSGDLSVYWYQQSLDQGLQFLIQYYNGEERAKGNILERFSAQQFPDLHSELNLSSLELGDSALYFCASGDVGNQPQHFGDGTRLSIL.

The chain has TRBV20-1 and TRBJ1-5; 7 bases map to TRBD1. J was trimmed by 7 bases and V by 6 bases; bases with no gene match: 18. Looked up from germline, CDR1 is DFQATT and CDR2 is SNEGSKA (reference sequence). The CDR3 consists of 16 residues. The chain's CDR3 is CSAQVDQGGDWQPQHF. The DNA of the CDR3 is TGCAGTGCGCAGGTCGACCAGGGGGGAGATTGGCAGCCCCAGCATTTT.

The sample holds a few counts of this clonotype. CDR3 residues: CASSKTEREREYEQYF. In DNA form, the CDR3 reads TGTGCCAGCAGTAAGACTGAGCGGGAAAGGGAGTACGAGCAGTACTTC. The rearrangement links TRBV4-2 to TRBJ2-7; 7 bases map to TRBD2. V was clipped by 6 bases and J by 4 bases; unmatched bases: 15. The CDR3 sequence is 16 residues long. CDR1 and CDR2 (germline): LGHNA, YNFKEQ.

This chain connects TRBV6-5 to TRBJ2-3; D is undetermined. V lost 1 base and J lost 2, with 10 bases in between. The CDR3 length is 15 residues. Germline-derived CDR1 and CDR2 are MNHEY and SVGAGI. The CDR3 sequence: CASSYFKENTDTQYF. In nucleotides, the CDR3 is TGTGCCAGCAGTTACTTTAAGGAAAACACAGATACGCAGTATTTT.

CDR3 in amino acids: CASSLVGGINEQFF. Here the CDR3 DNA reads TGTGCCAGCAGTTTAGTCGGGGGAATCAATGAGCAGTTCTTC. The V call is TRBV12-3 or TRBV12-4, the J call TRBJ2-1, with D perhaps matching TRBD2 (6 bases). The V gene lost 1 base and the J gene lost 6 bases, with 10 bases spanning the gap. This CDR3 is built from 14 residues.

CDR3 in DNA: TGCGCCAGCAGCCACCCGGACAGGGGTTACAACGAGCAGTACTTC. It yields the protein CASSHPDRGYNEQYF. V is TRBV4-1 and J is TRBJ2-7, with 9 nucleotides matching TRBD1. Trimming cost V 3 bases and J 5 bases; bases outside gene matches: 8. This CDR3 is built from 15 residues. From germline, CDR1 is MGHRA and CDR2 YSYEKL.

The chain links TRBV7-6 to TRBJ1-4; D may be TRBD1 (5 bases). CDR1 is SGHVS, CDR2 FNYEAQ, per germline. This CDR3 comprises 15 residues. The V end lost 2 bases, the J end lost 3 bases, and 10 bases lay between the germline ends. CDR3 coding DNA: TGTGCCAGCAGCTTATTGCAGGGACCTAATGAAAAACTGTTTTTT. As protein: CASSLLQGPNEKLFF.

This clonotype was seen just once. This chain uses TRBV4-1 with TRBJ2-1; a weak D match, TRBD2 (6 bases). V was trimmed by 1 base and J by 8 bases, leaving 24 bases between them. Germline V CDR1 and CDR2: MGHRA, YSYEKL. The CDR3 consists of 18 residues. The DNA for the CDR3 is TGCGCCAGCAGCCAAGTGGCGGGGAGCCTTACCACAGAGGATGAGCAGTTCTTC. It specifies CASSQVAGSLTTEDEQFF.

This clonotype showed up just a few times. The rearrangement links TRBV7-9 to TRBJ1-4; D not resolved. The germline V and J ends were trimmed by 6 bases and 6 bases, with 20 bases remaining between them. The CDR3 totals 16 residues. Germline CDR1 is SEHNR and CDR2 is FQNEAQ (reference sequence). This CDR3 is CASSALASTEYEKLFF. The CDR3 DNA reads TGTGCCAGCAGTGCACTGGCCTCAACTGAATATGAAAAACTGTTTTTT.

The CDR3 DNA reads as TGCAGTGCTTCACTTTCTGGGGGCACTGAAGCTTTCTTT. Amino acids: CSASLSGGTEAFF. The V gene is TRBV20-1, the J gene TRBJ1-1; D is perhaps TRBD1 (5 bases). The CDR3 loop spans 13 amino acids. Germline V CDR1 and CDR2: DFQATT, SNEGSKA (reference sequence). Trimming left V 5 bases short and J 4 bases short, with 14 bases between.

The chain links TRBV24-1 to TRBJ2-4, with a weak D call TRBD2 (5 bases). V was cut by 4 bases and J by 1 base, with 7 bases left in between. The CDR3 covers 14 residues. Germline values: CDR1 KGHDR, CDR2 SFDVKD. This chain's CDR3 is CATSDRRAKNIQYF. In DNA form, the CDR3 reads TGTGCCACCAGTGACAGGAGGGCCAAAAACATTCAGTACTTC.

The rearrangement uses TRBV27 and TRBJ2-7, with D possibly matching TRBD2 (5 bases). The germline gives CDR1 MNHEY, CDR2 SMNVEV (reference sequence). CDR3 length equals 11 residues. The germline V and J ends were trimmed by 10 bases and 6 bases, with 13 bases remaining between them. CDR3 region: CATPARVEQYF. The CDR3 DNA sequence: TGTGCCACCCCAGCGCGGGTCGAGCAGTACTTC.